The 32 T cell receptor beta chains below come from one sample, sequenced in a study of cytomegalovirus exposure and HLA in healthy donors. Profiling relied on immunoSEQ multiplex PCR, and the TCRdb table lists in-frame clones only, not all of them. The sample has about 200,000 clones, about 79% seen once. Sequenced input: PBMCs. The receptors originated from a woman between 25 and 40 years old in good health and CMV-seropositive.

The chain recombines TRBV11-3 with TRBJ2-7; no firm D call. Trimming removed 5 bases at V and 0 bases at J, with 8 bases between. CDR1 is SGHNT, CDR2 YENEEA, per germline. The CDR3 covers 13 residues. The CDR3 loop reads CASSLYDSYEQYF. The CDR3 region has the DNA TGTGCCAGCAGCCTCTACGACTCCTACGAGCAGTACTTC.

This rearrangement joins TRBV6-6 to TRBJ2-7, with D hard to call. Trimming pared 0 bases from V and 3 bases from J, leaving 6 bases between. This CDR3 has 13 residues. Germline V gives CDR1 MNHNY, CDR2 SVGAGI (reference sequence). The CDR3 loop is CASSYSQNYEQYF. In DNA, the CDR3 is TGTGCCAGCAGTTACTCTCAGAACTACGAGCAGTACTTC.

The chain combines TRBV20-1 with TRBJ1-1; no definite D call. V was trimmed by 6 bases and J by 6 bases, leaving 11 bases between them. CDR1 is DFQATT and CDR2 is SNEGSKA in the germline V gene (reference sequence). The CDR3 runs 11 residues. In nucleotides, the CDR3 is TGCAGTGCCCCGGGGAGCGCTGAAGCTTTCTTT. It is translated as CSAPGSAEAFF.

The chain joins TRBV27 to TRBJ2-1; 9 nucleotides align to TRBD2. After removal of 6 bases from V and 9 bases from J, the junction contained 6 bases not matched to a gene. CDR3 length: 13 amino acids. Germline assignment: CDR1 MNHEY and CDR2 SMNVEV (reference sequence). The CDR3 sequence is CASRASGMGEQFF. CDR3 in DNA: TGTGCCAGCAGGGCTAGCGGGATGGGTGAGCAGTTCTTC.

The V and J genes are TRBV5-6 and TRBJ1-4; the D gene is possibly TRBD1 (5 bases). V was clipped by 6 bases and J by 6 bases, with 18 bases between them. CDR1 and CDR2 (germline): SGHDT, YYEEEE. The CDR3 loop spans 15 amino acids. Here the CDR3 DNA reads TGTGCCAGCACCCGGTCCCTGCAGGGTTATGAAAAACTGTTTTTT. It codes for CASTRSLQGYEKLFF.

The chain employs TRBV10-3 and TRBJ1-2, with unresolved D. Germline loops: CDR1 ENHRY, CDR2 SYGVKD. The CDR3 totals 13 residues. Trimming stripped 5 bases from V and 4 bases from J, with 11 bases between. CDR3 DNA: TGTGCCATCAGTAGCCCCGACATCTATGGCTACACCTTC. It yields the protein CAISSPDIYGYTF.

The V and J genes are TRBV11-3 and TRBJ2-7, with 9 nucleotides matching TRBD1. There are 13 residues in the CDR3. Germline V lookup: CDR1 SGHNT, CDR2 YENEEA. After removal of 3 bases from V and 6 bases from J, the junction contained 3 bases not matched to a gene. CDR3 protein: CASSFTGGSEQYF. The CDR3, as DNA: TGTGCCAGCAGCTTCACAGGGGGCTCCGAGCAGTACTTC.

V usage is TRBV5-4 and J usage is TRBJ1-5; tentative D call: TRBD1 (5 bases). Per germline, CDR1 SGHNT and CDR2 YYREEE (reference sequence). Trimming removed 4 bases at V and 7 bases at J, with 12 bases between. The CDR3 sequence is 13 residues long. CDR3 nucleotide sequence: TGTGCCAGCAGCACCAGGGAGGGCCAGCCCCAGCATTTT. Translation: CASSTREGQPQHF.

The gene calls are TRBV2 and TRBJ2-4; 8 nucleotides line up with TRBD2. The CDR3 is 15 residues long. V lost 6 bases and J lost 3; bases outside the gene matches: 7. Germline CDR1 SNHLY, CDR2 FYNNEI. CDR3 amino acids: CASRGTRFGKNIQYF. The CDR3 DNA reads TGTGCCAGCAGGGGGACTAGGTTTGGCAAAAACATTCAGTACTTC.

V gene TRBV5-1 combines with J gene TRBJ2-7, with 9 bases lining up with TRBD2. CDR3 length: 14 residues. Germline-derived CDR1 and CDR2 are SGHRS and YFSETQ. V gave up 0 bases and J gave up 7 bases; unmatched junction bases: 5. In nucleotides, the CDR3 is TGCGCCAGCAGCTTGGAACTAGCGGGTAGGGAGCAGTACTTC. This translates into CASSLELAGREQYF.

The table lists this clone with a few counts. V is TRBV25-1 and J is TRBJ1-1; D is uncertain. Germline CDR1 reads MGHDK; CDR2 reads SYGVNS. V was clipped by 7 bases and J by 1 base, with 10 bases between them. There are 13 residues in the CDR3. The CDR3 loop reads CASTKEGNTEAFF. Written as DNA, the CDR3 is TGTGCCAGCACTAAAGAGGGGAACACTGAAGCTTTCTTT.

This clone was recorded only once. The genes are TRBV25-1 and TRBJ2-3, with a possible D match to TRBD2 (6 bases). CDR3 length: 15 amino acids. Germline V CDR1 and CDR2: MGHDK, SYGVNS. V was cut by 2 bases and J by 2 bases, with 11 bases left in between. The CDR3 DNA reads TGTGCCAGCAGTGAAGGCTGGGAGGCCACAGATACGCAGTATTTT. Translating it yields CASSEGWEATDTQYF.

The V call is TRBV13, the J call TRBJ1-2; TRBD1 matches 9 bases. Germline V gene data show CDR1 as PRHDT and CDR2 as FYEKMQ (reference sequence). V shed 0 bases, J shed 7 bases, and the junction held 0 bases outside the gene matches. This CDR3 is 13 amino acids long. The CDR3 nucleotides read TGTGCCAGCAGCTTAGGACAGGGGGCTGGCTACACCTTC. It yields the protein CASSLGQGAGYTF.

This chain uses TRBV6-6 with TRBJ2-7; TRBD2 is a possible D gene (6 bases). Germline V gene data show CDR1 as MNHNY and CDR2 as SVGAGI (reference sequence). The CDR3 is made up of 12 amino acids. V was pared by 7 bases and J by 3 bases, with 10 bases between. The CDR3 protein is CASKGLNYEQYF. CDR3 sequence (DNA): TGTGCCAGCAAGGGACTTAACTACGAGCAGTACTTC.

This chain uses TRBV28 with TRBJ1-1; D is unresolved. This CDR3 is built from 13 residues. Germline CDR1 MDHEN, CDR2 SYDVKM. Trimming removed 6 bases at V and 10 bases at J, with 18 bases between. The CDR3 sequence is CASSLPGKMGAFF. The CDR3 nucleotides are TGTGCCAGCAGCCTCCCGGGTAAAATGGGAGCTTTCTTT. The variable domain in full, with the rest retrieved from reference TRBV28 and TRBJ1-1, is DVKVTQSSRYLVKRTGEKVFLECVQDMDHENMFWYRQDPGLGLRLIYFSYDVKMKEKGDIPEGYSVSREKKERFSLILESASTNQTSMYLCASSLPGKMGAFFGQGTRLTVV.

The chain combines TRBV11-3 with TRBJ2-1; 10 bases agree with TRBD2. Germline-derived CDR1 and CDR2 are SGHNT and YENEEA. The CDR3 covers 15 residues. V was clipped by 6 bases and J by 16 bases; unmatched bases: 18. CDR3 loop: CASSLAGAGIEQTFF. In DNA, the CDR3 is TGTGCCAGCAGTCTAGCGGGAGCTGGGATTGAGCAGACATTCTTC. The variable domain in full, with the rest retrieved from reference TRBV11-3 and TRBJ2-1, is EAGVVQSPRYKIIEKKQPVAFWCNPISGHNTLYWYLQNLGQGPELLIRYENEEAVDDSQLPKDRFSAERLKGVDSTLKIQPAELGDSAVYLCASSLAGAGIEQTFFGPGTRLTVL.

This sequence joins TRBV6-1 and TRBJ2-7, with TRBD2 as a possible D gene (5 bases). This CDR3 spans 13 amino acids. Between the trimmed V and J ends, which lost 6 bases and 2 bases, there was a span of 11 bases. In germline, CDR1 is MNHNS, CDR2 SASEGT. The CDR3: CASRAGIPYEQYF. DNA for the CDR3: TGTGCCAGCAGGGCCGGGATCCCCTACGAGCAGTACTTC.

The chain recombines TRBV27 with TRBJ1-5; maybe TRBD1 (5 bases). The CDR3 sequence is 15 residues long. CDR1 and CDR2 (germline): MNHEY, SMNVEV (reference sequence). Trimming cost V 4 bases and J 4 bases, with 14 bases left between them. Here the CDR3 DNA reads TGTGCCAGCAGTTCATCGACAGCACAAAATCAGCCCCAGCATTTT. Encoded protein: CASSSSTAQNQPQHF.

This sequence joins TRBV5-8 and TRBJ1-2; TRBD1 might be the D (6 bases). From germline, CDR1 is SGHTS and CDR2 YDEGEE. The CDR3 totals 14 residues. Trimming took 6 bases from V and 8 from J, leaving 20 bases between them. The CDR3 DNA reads TGTGCCAGCATACTCGAGGAACAGGGCGCCGGCTACACCTTC. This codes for CASILEEQGAGYTF.

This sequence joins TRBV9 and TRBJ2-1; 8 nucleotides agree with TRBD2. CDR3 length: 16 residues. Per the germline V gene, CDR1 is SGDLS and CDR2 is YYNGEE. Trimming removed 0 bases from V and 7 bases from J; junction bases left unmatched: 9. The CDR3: CASSVDSSGIGNEQFF. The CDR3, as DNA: TGTGCCAGCAGCGTAGACAGTAGCGGGATAGGTAATGAGCAGTTCTTC.

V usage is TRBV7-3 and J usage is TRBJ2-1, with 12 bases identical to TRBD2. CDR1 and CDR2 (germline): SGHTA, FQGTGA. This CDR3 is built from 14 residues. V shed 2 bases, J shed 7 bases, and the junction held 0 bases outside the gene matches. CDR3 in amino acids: CASSLGLAGNEQFF. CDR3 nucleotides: TGTGCCAGCAGCTTAGGACTAGCGGGGAATGAGCAGTTCTTC.

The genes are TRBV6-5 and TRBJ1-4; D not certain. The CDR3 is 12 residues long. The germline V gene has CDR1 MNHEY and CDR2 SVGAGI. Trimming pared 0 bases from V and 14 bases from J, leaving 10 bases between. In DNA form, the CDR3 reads TGTGCCAGCAGTTACTCGGGAGGTGGCCTGTTTTTT. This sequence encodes CASSYSGGGLFF.

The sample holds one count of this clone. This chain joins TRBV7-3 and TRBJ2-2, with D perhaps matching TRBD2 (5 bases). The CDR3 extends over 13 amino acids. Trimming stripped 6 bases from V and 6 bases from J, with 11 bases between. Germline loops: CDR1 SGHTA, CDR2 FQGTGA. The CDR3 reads CASRNFGAGELFF. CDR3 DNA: TGTGCCAGCAGGAACTTCGGGGCCGGGGAGCTGTTTTTT. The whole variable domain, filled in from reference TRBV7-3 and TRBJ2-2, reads GAGVSQTPSNKVTEKGKYVELRCDPISGHTALYWYRQSLGQGPEFLIYFQGTGAADDSGLPNDRFFAVRPEGSVSTLKIQRTERGDSAVYLCASRNFGAGELFFGEGSRLTVL.

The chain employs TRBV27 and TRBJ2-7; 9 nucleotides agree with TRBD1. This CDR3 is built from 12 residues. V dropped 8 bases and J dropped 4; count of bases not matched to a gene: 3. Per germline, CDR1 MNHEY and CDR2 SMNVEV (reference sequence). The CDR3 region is CASRTGAYEQYF. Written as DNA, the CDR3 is TGTGCCAGCCGGACAGGGGCGTACGAGCAGTACTTC.

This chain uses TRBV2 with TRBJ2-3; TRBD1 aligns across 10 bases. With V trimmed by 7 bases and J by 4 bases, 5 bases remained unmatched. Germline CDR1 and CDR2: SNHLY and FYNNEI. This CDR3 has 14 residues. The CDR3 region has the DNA TGTGCCAGCAACCGGGACAGGGGTGCAGATACGCAGTATTTT. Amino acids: CASNRDRGADTQYF.

This CDR3 reads CASSVGTRISGNTIYF. The CDR3 nucleotides read TGTGCCAGCAGCGTAGGGACACGAATCTCTGGAAACACCATATATTTT. The chain has TRBV9 and TRBJ1-3; a possible D gene is TRBD1 (5 bases). V lost 0 bases to trimming and J lost 0 bases, with 10 bases between them. The CDR3 length is 16 residues. The germline V gene encodes CDR1 SGDLS and CDR2 YYNGEE.

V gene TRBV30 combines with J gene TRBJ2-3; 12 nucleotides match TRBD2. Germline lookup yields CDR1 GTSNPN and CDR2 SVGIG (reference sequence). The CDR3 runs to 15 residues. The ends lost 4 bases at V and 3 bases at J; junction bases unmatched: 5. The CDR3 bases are TGTGCCTGGACCCTAGCGGGAGGGAGGACAGATACGCAGTATTTT. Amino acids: CAWTLAGGRTDTQYF.

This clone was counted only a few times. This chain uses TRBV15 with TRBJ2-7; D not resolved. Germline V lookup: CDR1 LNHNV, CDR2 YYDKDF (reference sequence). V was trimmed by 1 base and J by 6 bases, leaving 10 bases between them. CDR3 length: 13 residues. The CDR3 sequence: CATSRGPSVEQYF. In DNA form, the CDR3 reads TGTGCCACCAGCAGAGGCCCCTCGGTCGAGCAGTACTTC.

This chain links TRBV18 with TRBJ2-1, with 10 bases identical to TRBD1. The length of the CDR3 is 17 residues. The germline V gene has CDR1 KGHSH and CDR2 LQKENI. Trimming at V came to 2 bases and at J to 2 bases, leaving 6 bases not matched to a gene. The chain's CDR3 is CASSPLGTGDPYNEQFF. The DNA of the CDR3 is TGTGCCAGCTCACCATTGGGGACAGGGGATCCCTACAATGAGCAGTTCTTC.

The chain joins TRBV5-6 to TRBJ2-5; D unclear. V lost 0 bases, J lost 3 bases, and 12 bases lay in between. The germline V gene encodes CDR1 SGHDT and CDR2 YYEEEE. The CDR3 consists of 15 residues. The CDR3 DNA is TGTGCCAGCAGCTTGGTCCAGTCTAGTAAAGAGACCCAGTACTTC. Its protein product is CASSLVQSSKETQYF.

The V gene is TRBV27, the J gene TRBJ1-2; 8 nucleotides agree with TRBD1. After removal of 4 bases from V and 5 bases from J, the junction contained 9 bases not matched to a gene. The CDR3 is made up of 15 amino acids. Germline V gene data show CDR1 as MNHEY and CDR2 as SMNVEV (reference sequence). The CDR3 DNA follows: TGTGCCAGCAGTTGGACAGGGAGCTCAGGGTATGGCTACACCTTC. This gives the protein CASSWTGSSGYGYTF.

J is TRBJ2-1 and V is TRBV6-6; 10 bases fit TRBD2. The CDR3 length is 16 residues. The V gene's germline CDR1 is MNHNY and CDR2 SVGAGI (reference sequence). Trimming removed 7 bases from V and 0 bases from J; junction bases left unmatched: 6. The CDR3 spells CASTARLAGSYNEQFF. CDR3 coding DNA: TGTGCCAGCACCGCTAGACTAGCGGGCTCCTACAATGAGCAGTTCTTC.